Listed here are 3 T cell receptor beta chains from one sample, sequenced in a study of T-cell memory formation after mild COVID-19. TCRdb used MiXCR to reprocess the 5' RACE reads, holding one entry per CDR3 protein. The sample consists of 290,000 or so distinct CDR3 sequences, roughly 19% of them appearing once. Input material: PBMCs or a T cell subset sorted from them (not recorded which). The receptors were gathered from a young man who had mild COVID-19 (a few samples of this study predate the infection). Cell type and time point are not known.

The chain has TRBV20-1 and TRBJ2-4, with D perhaps matching TRBD2 (6 bases). CDR1 and CDR2 (germline): DFQATT, SNEGSKA (reference sequence). This CDR3 has 15 residues. Trimming shortened V by 5 bases and J by 2 bases, and 16 bases separated the two germline ends. In nucleotides, the CDR3 is TGCAGTGCTTGGGACTTCCCAGGATCCAAAAACATTCAGTACTTC. Translating it yields CSAWDFPGSKNIQYF.

The chain links TRBV18 to TRBJ1-1, with a possible D match to TRBD1 (5 bases). CDR3 length equals 12 residues. The V gene lost 3 bases and the J gene lost 10 bases, with 12 bases spanning the gap. Germline V gene lookup returns CDR1 KGHSH and CDR2 LQKENI. The CDR3 region has the DNA TGTGCCAGCTCACCCCGGGACGGTGGAGCTTTCTTT. The encoded protein is CASSPRDGGAFF.

This clonotype was counted many times. J is TRBJ2-1 and V is TRBV5-4, with D possibly being TRBD1 or TRBD2 (6 bases each). The CDR3 sequence is 16 residues long. CDR1 and CDR2 (germline): SGHNT, YYREEE (reference sequence). V lost 9 bases, J lost 4 bases, and 23 bases lay in between. The chain's CDR3 is CATRALGGLGYNEQFF. CDR3 in DNA: TGTGCCACTAGAGCGTTGGGGGGCCTGGGGTACAATGAGCAGTTCTTC.